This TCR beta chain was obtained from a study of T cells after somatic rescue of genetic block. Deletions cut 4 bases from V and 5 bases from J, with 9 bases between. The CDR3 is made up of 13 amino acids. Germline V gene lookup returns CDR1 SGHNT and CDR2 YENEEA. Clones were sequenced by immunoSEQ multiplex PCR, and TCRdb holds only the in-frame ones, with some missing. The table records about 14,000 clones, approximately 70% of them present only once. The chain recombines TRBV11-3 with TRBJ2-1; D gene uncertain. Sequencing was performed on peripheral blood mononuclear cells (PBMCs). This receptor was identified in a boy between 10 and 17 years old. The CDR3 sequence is CASSSTIDNEQFF. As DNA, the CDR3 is TGTGCCAGCAGCTCTACTATCGACAATGAGCAGTTCTTC.